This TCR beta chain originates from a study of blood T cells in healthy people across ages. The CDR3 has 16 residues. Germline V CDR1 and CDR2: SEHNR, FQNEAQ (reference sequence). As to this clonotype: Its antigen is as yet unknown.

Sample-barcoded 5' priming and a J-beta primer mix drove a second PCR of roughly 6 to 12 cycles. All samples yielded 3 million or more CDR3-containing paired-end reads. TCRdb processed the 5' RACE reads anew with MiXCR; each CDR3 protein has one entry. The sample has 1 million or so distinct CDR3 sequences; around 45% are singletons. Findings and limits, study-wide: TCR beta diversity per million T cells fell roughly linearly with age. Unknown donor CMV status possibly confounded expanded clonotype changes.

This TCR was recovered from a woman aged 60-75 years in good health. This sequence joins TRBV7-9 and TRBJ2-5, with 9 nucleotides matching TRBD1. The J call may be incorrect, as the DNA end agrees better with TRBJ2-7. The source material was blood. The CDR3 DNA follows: TGTGCCAGCAGCTTAGACCCCGGGACAGGGTCCCACGAGCAGTACTTC. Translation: CASSLDPGTGSHEQYF.